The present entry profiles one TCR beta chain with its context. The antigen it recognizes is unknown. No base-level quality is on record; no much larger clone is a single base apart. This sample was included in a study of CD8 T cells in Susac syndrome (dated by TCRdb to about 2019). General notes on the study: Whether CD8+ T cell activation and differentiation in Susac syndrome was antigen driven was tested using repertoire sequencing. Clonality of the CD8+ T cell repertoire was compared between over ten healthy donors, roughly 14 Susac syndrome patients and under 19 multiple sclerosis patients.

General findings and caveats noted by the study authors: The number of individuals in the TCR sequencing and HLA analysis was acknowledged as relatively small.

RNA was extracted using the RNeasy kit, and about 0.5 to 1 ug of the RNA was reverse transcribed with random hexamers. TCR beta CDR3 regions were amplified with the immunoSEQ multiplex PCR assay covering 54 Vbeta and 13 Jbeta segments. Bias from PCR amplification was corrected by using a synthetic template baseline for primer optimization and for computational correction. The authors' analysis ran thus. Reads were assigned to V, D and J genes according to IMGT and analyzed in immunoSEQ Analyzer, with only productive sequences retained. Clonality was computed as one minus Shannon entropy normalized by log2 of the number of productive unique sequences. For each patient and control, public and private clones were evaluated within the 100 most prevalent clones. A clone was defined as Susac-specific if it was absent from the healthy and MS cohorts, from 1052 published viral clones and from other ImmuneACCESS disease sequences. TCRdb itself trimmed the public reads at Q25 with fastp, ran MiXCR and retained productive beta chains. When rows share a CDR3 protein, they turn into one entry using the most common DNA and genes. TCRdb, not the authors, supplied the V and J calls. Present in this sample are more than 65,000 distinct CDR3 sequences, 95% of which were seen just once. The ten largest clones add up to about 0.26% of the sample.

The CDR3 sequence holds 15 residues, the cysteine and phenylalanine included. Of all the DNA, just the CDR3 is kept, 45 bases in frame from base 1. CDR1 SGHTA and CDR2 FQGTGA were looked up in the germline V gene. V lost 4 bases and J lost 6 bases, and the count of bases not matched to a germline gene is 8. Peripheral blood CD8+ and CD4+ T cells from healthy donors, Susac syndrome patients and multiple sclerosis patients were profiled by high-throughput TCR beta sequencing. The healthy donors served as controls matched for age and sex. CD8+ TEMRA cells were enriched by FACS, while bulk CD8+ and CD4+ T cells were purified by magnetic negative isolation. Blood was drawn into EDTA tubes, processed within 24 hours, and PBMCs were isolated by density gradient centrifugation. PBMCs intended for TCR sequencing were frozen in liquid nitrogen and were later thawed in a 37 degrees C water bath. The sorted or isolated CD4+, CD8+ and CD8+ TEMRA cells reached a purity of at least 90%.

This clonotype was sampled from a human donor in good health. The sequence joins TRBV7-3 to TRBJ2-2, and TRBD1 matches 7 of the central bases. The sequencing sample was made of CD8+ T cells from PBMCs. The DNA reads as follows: TGTGCCAGCAGCTCGACAGGGAGTGTAGCCGGGGAGCTGTTTTTT. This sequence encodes CASSSTGSVAGELFF.